This T cell receptor beta chain was recorded in a study of identical twins. Study-level findings and limits: Twins shared beta out-of-frame sequences in excess, but this excess was weaker. Cord blood beta clonotypes present at high abundance carried fewer insertions; no such pattern appeared in memory repertoires. The study found excess low generation probability among twin-shared out-of-frame alpha sequences.

Germline-derived CDR1 and CDR2 are SGHDT and YYEEEE. Trimming removed 6 bases at V and 9 bases at J, with 18 bases between. CDR3 size: 13 residues. There are many counts of this clonotype. Its antigen is unknown. MiXCR was run by TCRdb on the 5' RACE reads, yielding one entry per CDR3 protein. The sample lists hundreds of thousands of distinct CDR3 sequences; 7.5% were seen once. These data are also associated with another study on yellow fever vaccine responses in identical twins. As that report states: After vaccination, twins' T cell response reportedly seemed partly convergent, partly personalized.

Source material: memory (CD45RO+) T cells sorted from blood. The chain combines TRBV5-6 with TRBJ1-2; possibly TRBD1 for D (6 bases). The TCR originated in a woman between 18 and 29 years old in good health. CDR3 coding DNA: TGTGCCAGCATCGCCCCGACAGGCTCTAGCTACACCTTC. It encodes CASIAPTGSSYTF. Using reference TRBV5-6 and TRBJ1-2 for the parts outside the CDR3, the full variable domain is DAGVTQSPTHLIKTRGQQVTLRCSPKSGHDTVSWYQQALGQGPQFIFQYYEEEERQRGNFPDRFSGHQFPNYSSELNVNALLLGDSALYLCASIAPTGSSYTFGSGTRLTVV.